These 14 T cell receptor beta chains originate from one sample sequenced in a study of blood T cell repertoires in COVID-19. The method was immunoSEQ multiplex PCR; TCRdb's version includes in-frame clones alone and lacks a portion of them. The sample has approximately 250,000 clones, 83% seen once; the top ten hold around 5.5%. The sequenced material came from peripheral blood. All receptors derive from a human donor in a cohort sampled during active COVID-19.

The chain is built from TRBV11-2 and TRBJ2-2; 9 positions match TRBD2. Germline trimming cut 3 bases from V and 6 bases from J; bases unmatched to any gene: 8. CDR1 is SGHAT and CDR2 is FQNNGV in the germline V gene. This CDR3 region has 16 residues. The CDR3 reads CASSFVSGRSSGELFF. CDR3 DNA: TGTGCCAGCAGCTTCGTTAGCGGGAGATCGTCCGGGGAGCTGTTTTTT. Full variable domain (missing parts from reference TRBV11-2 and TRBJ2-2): EAGVAQSPRYKIIEKRQSVAFWCNPISGHATLYWYQQILGQGPKLLIQFQNNGVVDDSQLPKDRFSAERLKGVDSTLKIQPAKLEDSAVYLCASSFVSGRSSGELFFGEGSRLTVL.

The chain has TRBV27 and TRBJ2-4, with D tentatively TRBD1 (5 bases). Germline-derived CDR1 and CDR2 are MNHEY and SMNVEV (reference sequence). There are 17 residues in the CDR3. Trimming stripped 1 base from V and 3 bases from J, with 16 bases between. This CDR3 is CASSLYPRGNNKNIQYF. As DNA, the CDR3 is TGTGCCAGCAGTTTATACCCTAGGGGTAACAACAAAAACATTCAGTACTTC.

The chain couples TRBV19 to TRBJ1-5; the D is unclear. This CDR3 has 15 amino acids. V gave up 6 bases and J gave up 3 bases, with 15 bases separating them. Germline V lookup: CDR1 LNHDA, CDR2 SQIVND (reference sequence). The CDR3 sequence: CASSRSNDFNQPQHF. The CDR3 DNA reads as TGTGCCAGTAGCAGAAGCAACGACTTCAATCAGCCCCAGCATTTT.

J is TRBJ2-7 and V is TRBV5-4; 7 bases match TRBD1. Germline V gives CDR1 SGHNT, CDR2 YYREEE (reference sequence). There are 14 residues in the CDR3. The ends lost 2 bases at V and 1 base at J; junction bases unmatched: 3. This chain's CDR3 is CASSFRDRSYEQYF. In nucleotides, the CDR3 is TGTGCCAGCAGCTTCCGGGACAGATCCTACGAGCAGTACTTC.

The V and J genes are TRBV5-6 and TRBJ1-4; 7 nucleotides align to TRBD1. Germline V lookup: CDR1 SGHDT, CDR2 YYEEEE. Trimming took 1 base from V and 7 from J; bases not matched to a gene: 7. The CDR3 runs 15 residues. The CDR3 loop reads CASSLKQGSGEKLFF. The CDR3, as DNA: TGTGCCAGCAGCTTGAAACAGGGGTCCGGTGAAAAACTGTTTTTT.

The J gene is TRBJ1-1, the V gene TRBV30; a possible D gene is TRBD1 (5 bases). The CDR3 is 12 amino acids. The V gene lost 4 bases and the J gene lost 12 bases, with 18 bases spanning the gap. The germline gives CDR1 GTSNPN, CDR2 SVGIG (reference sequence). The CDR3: CAWITPGGETFF. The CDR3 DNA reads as TGTGCCTGGATCACACCTGGGGGGGAGACTTTCTTT.

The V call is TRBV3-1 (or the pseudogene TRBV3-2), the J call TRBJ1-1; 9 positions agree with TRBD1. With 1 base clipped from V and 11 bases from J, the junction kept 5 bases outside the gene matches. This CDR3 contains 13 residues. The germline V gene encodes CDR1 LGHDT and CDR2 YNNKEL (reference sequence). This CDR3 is CASSQGQGGLAFF. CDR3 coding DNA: TGTGCCAGCAGCCAAGGACAGGGGGGCTTGGCTTTCTTT.

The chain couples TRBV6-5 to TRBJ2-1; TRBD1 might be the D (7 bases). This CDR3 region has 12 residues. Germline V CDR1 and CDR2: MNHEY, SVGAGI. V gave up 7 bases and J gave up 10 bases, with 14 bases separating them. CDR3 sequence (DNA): TGTGCCAGCACTCCAGGGGGGAGGGAGCAGTTCTTC. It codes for CASTPGGREQFF.

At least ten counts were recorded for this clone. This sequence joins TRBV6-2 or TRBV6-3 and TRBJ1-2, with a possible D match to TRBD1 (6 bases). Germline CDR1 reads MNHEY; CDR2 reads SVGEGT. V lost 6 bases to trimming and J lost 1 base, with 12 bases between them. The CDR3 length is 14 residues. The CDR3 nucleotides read TGTGCCAGCAGCATGACAGGTTTTAACTATGGCTACACCTTC. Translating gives CASSMTGFNYGYTF.

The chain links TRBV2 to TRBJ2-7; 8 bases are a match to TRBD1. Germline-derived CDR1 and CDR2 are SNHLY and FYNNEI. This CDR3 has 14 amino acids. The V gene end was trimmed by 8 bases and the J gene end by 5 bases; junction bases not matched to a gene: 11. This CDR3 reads CASERQGISNEQYF. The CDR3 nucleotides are TGTGCCAGCGAAAGACAGGGGATTTCCAACGAGCAGTACTTC.

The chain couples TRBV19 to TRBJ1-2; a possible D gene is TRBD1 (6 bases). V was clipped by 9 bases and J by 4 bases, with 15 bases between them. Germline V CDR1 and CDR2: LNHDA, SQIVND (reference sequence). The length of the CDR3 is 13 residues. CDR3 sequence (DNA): TGTGCCAGCGAGATTGGACAGTTCTATGGCTACACCTTC. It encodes CASEIGQFYGYTF. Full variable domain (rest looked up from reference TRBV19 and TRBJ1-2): DGGITQSPKYLFRKEGQNVTLSCEQNLNHDAMYWYRQDPGQGLRLIYYSQIVNDFQKGDIAEGYSVSREKKESFPLTVTSAQKNPTAFYLCASEIGQFYGYTFGSGTRLTVV.

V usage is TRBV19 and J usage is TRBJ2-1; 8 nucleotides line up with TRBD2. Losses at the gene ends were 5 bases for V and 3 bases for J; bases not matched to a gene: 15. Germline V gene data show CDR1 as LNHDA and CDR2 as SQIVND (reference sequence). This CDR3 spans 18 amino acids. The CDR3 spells CASSAPGLVDYYYNEQFF. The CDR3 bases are TGTGCCAGTAGTGCCCCGGGACTAGTCGACTACTACTACAATGAGCAGTTCTTC.

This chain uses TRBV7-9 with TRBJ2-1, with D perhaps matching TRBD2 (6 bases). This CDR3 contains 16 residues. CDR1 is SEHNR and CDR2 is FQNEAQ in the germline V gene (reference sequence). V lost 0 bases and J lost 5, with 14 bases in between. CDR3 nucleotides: TGTGCCAGCAGCTTAGCGGCCAGCGGGCGAAACAATGAGCAGTTCTTC. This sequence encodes CASSLAASGRNNEQFF. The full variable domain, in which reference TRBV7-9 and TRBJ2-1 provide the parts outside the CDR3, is DTGVSQNPRHKITKRGQNVTFRCDPISEHNRLYWYRQTLGQGPEFLTYFQNEAQLEKSRLLSDRFSAERPKGSFSTLEIQRTEQGDSAMYLCASSLAASGRNNEQFFGPGTRLTVL.

This chain's CDR3 is CASSRTGATYEQYF. CDR3 DNA sequence: TGTGCCAGCTCCCGGACAGGGGCGACCTACGAGCAGTACTTC. This chain uses TRBV18 with TRBJ2-7; 9 nucleotides agree with TRBD1. The CDR3 is 14 amino acids. J was trimmed by 2 bases and V by 6 bases; bases with no gene match: 5. Germline assignment: CDR1 KGHSH and CDR2 LQKENI.